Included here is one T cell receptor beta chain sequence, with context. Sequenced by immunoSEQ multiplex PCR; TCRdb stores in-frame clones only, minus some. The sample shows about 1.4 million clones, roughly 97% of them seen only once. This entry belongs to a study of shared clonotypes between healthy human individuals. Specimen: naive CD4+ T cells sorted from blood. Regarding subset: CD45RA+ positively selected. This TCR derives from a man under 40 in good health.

The CDR3 reads CASSLTRDLVYGYTF. Written as DNA, the CDR3 is TGTGCCAGCAGTTTAACGCGGGATCTGGTCTATGGCTACACCTTC. The chain employs TRBV27 and TRBJ1-2; D is ambiguous. The length of the CDR3 is 15 residues. V lost 2 bases, J lost 4 bases, and 14 bases lay in between. Germline assignment: CDR1 MNHEY and CDR2 SMNVEV (reference sequence).